The entry below describes one T cell receptor (beta chain). This sample was included in a study of control samples from healthy donors and cancer patients. The germline V gene has CDR1 SEHNR and CDR2 FQNEAQ (reference sequence). The CDR3 covers 15 residues. V shed 7 bases and J shed 7 bases, with 17 bases lying between them. The assay was immunoSEQ multiplex PCR, and TCRdb's table has in-frame clones only and misses some. Of approximately 210,000 clones detected, 90% to 95% appear once; the ten largest clones hold about 1.7%. The gene calls are TRBV7-9 and TRBJ1-6; D gene ambiguous. The sequence was collected from a man aged 25-40 years in good health. Sequenced sample: blood. CDR3 residues: CASTDGKIRNSPLHF. The CDR3, as DNA: TGTGCCAGCACTGATGGGAAAATTAGGAATTCACCCCTCCACTTT.